This T cell receptor (beta chain) was sequenced during a study of response to subunit inactivated influenza vaccine. The germline CDR1 and CDR2 sequences are KGHDR and SFDVKD. The CDR3 sequence is 15 residues long. The germline V and J ends were trimmed by 2 bases and 2 bases, with 11 bases remaining between them. TCRdb called the RT-PCR reads again in MiXCR, with one record for every CDR3 protein. The sample consists of under 800,000 distinct CDR3 sequences, approximately 15% of them appearing once. The TCR originated in a man aged 50-59 years who received an inactivated influenza vaccine. The specimen comprised PBMCs from blood, sampled around 15 days before vaccination. The V gene is TRBV24-1, the J gene TRBJ1-2; D perhaps matches TRBD1 (6 bases). This CDR3 reads CATSDSRTANYGYTF. DNA of the CDR3: TGTGCCACCAGTGATTCCAGGACAGCAAACTATGGCTACACCTTC.